This T cell receptor beta chain was identified in a study of blood T cell repertoires in COVID-19. The assay was immunoSEQ multiplex PCR, and TCRdb's table has in-frame clones only and misses some. The data show about 14,000 clones, around nine tenths seen once. This sequence was found in a human donor in a cohort sampled during active COVID-19. Sequencing used peripheral blood.

This CDR3 is CATSDRQGNLYGYTF. Here the CDR3 DNA reads TGTGCCACCAGTGATCGACAGGGAAACCTCTATGGCTACACCTTC. The V call is TRBV24-1, the J call TRBJ1-2; TRBD1 aligns across 7 bases. Germline CDR1 and CDR2: KGHDR and SFDVKD. J gave up 4 bases and V 3 bases, and 7 bases lay outside the gene matches. This CDR3 is built from 15 residues.